These 12 T cell receptor beta chains share one sample of origin, sequenced in a study of CDR3 diversity in severe acne. TCRdb re-analysed the PCR reads in MiXCR, keeping a single row per CDR3 protein. The data contain tens of thousands of distinct CDR3 sequences, approximately 51% of them singletons. Sequencing used blood. The receptors originated from a male donor in good health, without acne.

The chain's CDR3 is CASSTQTSGSGYEQYF. The CDR3 DNA reads as TGTGCCAGCAGCACCCAGACTAGCGGGAGCGGATACGAGCAGTACTTC. The chain has TRBV5-4 and TRBJ2-7, with TRBD2 identical over 12 bases. Germline trimming cut 4 bases from V and 4 bases from J; bases unmatched to any gene: 9. In germline, CDR1 is SGHNT, CDR2 YYREEE (reference sequence). The CDR3 extends over 16 amino acids. The full variable domain, rest sourced from reference TRBV5-4 and TRBJ2-7, is ETGVTQSPTHLIKTRGQQVTLRCSSQSGHNTVSWYQQALGQGPQFIFQYYREEENGRGNFPPRFSGLQFPNYSSELNVNALELDDSALYLCASSTQTSGSGYEQYFGPGTRLTVT.

In regard to this clonotype: A read error may account for a junction end that differs from germline. V gene TRBV2 combines with J gene TRBJ2-5, with TRBD2 matching 8 bases. Germline CDR1 is SNHLY and CDR2 is FYNNEI. CDR3 size: 13 residues. Here the CDR3 DNA reads TGCAGTGCCCAGCGGGGGCTCCAAGAGACCCAGTACTTC. Its protein product is CSAQRGLQETQYF.

The CDR3 is CASSLGTGHYGYTF. The CDR3 DNA follows: TGTGCCAGCAGCCTGGGGACAGGACACTATGGCTACACCTTC. The chain employs TRBV5-6 and TRBJ1-2, with TRBD1 identical over 8 bases. The CDR3 has 14 residues. Germline-derived CDR1 and CDR2 are SGHDT and YYEEEE. After removal of 4 bases from V and 3 bases from J, the junction contained 5 bases not matched to a gene.

The V and J genes are TRBV20-1 and TRBJ2-5; 10 nucleotides line up with TRBD2. Trimming removed 2 bases from V and 5 bases from J; junction bases left unmatched: 8. Looked up from germline, CDR1 is DFQATT and CDR2 is SNEGSKA (reference sequence). The CDR3 spans 15 residues. CDR3 amino acids: CSARRSSGGSETQYF. The CDR3 DNA sequence: TGCAGTGCTAGACGGTCTAGCGGGGGTTCGGAGACCCAGTACTTC.

This clonotype was recorded once. The chain couples TRBV6-5 to TRBJ1-2; D uncertain. This CDR3 spans 13 amino acids. Germline V gives CDR1 MNHEY, CDR2 SVGAGI. Trimming removed 7 bases from V and 4 bases from J, with 13 bases in between. CDR3 DNA: TGTGCCAGCATCCACCCGGGGAGCTATGGCTACACCTTC. This sequence encodes CASIHPGSYGYTF.

With regard to this clonotype: This may come from a read error, since a much larger clone is one base off. V is TRBV10-3 and J is TRBJ1-3; D unclear. In germline, CDR1 is ENHRY, CDR2 SYGVKD. This CDR3 has 11 residues. The CDR3 loop reads CDTASGNTIYF. The CDR3 DNA is TGTGACACGGCGTCTGGAAACACCATATATTTT.

V and J are TRBV29-1 and TRBJ2-5; the match to TRBD1 covers 7 bases. V was pared by 6 bases and J by 1 base, with 8 bases of the junction left unmatched. This CDR3 has 14 residues. Germline V gives CDR1 SQVTM, CDR2 ANQGSEA. Here the CDR3 DNA reads TGCAGCGTCTTGAGGGGGCGAAGCCAAGAGACCCAGTACTTC. Amino acid sequence: CSVLRGRSQETQYF.

This clonotype was counted at least ten times. The chain links TRBV2 to TRBJ1-5; D is unclear. The CDR3 runs to 13 residues. From germline, CDR1 is SNHLY and CDR2 FYNNEI. With 4 bases removed from V and 5 bases from J, the gap between germline ends came to 9 bases. CDR3 DNA sequence: TGTGCCAGCAGTGTATCCGTTTATCAGCCCCAGCATTTT. Translating gives CASSVSVYQPQHF.

This clonotype came up many times. The chain carries TRBV5-1 and TRBJ2-7, with 14 bases aligning to TRBD2. Germline V gene sequence: CDR1 SGHRS, CDR2 YFSETQ. V shed 4 bases, J shed 4 bases, and the junction held 10 bases outside the gene matches. CDR3 length equals 17 residues. The DNA of the CDR3 is TGCGCCAGCAGCCGAGCCGGGACTAGCGGGAGAGGGTACGAGCAGTACTTC. Translation gives CASSRAGTSGRGYEQYF. Full variable domain (missing parts from reference TRBV5-1 and TRBJ2-7): KAGVTQTPRYLIKTRGQQVTLSCSPISGHRSVSWYQQTPGQGLQFLFEYFSETQRNKGNFPGRFSGRQFSNSRSEMNVSTLELGDSALYLCASSRAGTSGRGYEQYFGPGTRLTVT.

The chain links TRBV5-6 to TRBJ2-5; weak D call: TRBD1 (5 bases). The CDR3 is made up of 13 amino acids. V shed 3 bases and J shed 5 bases, with 11 bases lying between them. Germline CDR1 SGHDT, CDR2 YYEEEE. As DNA, the CDR3 is TGTGCCAGCAGCTCCTGGGGCCGGGAGACCCAGTACTTC. As protein: CASSSWGRETQYF.

This rearrangement joins TRBV6-6 to TRBJ1-2; D perhaps matches TRBD1 (6 bases). CDR3 length: 14 residues. Germline CDR1 and CDR2: MNHNY and SVGAGI (reference sequence). The V end lost 0 bases, the J end lost 5 bases, and 10 bases lay between the germline ends. The CDR3 DNA reads as TGTGCCAGCAGTTACTCGACAGGTGCATATGGCTACACCTTC. Translating gives CASSYSTGAYGYTF.

The V and J genes are TRBV6-5 and TRBJ1-2; no clear D gene. Germline V gene lookup returns CDR1 MNHEY and CDR2 SVGAGI. The CDR3 has 13 residues. Trimming removed 3 bases from V and 3 bases from J, with 8 bases in between. CDR3 sequence reads: CASSYRAYYGYTF. CDR3 coding DNA: TGTGCCAGCAGTTATAGGGCGTACTATGGCTACACCTTC.